The clone carrying this TCR beta chain has just a few counts. The CDR3 has 16 residues. V lost 0 bases and J lost 6; bases outside the gene matches: 8. Germline CDR1 is LGHDT and CDR2 is YNNKEL (reference sequence). The sample is drawn from a study of blood T cell repertoires in COVID-19. About the research overall: From the United States, Italy and Spain came samples of acute and convalescent COVID-19.

Enrollees, about 18 to 90 years old, lived in fewer than 25 US areas. Among Cohort 3 donors, those recovered had two negative PCRs, clearance, or symptom resolution. Assay used: immunoSEQ multiplex PCR; TCRdb lists only in-frame clones, some missing. Of 200,000 to 250,000 clones in the sample, around 83% are singletons; the top ten hold less than 7%. The chain is built from TRBV3-1 (or the pseudogene TRBV3-2) and TRBJ2-7; the match to TRBD1 covers 10 bases. The sequenced sample was PBMCs or T cells enriched from blood (not recorded which). The receptor was isolated from a woman in her 40s who had recovered from COVID-19. The CDR3 DNA sequence: TGTGCCAGCAGCCAAGATTCGACAGGGGGCAGTGGCGAGCAGTACTTC. As protein: CASSQDSTGGSGEQYF.